The clone carrying this T cell receptor beta chain was recorded at least ten times. Using its own MiXCR run on the 5' RACE reads, TCRdb lists one record per CDR3 protein. The sample includes roughly 52,000 distinct CDR3 sequences, more than 3.5% of them seen just once. The CDR3 has 14 amino acids. Trimming pared 4 bases from V and 8 bases from J, leaving 17 bases between. CDR1 and CDR2 from the germline V gene are LNHNV and YYDKDF (reference sequence). The data originate from a study of neurological immune-mediated disorders. This chain connects TRBV15 to TRBJ1-1, with D unclear. Sequenced input: PBMCs. This receptor was taken from a man between 60 and 75 years old with multiple sclerosis. CDR3 nucleotides: TGTGCCACCAGCACACCGCGGGTGCTTGGGGAAGCTTTCTTT. It codes for CATSTPRVLGEAFF.